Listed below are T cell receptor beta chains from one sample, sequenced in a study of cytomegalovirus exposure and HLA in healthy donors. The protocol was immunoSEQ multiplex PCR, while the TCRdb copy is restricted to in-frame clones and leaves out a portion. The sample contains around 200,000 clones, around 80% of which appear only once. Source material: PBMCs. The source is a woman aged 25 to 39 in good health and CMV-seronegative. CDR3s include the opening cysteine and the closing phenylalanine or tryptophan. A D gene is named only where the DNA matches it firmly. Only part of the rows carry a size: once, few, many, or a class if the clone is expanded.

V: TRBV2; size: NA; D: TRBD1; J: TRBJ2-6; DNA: TGTGCCAGCATCCGGGACAGGAACTCTGGGGCCAACGTCCTGACTTTC; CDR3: CASIRDRNSGANVLTF
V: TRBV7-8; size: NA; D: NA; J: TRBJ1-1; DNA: TGTGCCAGCAGCATGGACAGTGAAGCTTTCTTT; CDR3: CASSMDSEAFF
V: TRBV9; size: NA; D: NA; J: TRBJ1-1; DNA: TGTGCCAGCAGCGCTAACGGAGCTGAAGCTTTCTTT; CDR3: CASSANGAEAFF
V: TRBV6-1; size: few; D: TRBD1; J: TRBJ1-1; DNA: TGTGCCAGCAGTGGCCATAACACAGGGGAGGCTGAAGCTTTCTTT; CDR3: CASSGHNTGEAEAFF
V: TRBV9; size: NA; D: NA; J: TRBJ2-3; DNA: TGTGCCAGCAGCGTAGCAGGCGGGACGACAGATACGCAGTATTTT; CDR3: CASSVAGGTTDTQYF
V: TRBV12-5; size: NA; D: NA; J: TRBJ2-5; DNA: TGTGCTAGTGGTCGGGGGACGAGAGGGCACCAAGAGACCCAGTACTTC; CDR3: CASGRGTRGHQETQYF
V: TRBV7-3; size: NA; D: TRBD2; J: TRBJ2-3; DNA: TGTGCCAGCAGCTTTTCGGGGGGGATAACAGATACGCAGTATTTT; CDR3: CASSFSGGITDTQYF
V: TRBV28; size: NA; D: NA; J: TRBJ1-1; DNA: TGTGCCAGCAGTTTAATCGCGAGGGAGGAAGCTTTCTTT; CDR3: CASSLIAREEAFF
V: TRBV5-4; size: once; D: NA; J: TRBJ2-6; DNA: TGTGCCAGCAGTTACGAACAGGGCTCTGGGGCCAACGTCCTGACTTTC; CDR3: CASSYEQGSGANVLTF
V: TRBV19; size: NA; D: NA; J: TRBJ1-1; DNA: TGTGCCAGTAGTAGCCCCGTGATGGCCACTGAAGCTTTCTTT; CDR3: CASSSPVMATEAFF
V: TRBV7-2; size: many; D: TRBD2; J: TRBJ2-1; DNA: TGTGCCAGCAGCTTGCATAGCGGGGGAAATGAGCAGTTCTTC; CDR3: CASSLHSGGNEQFF
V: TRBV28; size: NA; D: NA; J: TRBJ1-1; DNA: TGTGCCAGCAGTTTAAAGCAGAACACTGAAGCTTTCTTT; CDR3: CASSLKQNTEAFF
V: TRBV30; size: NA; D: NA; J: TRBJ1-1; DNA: TGTGCCTGGAGTCGTAACACTGAAGCTTTCTTT; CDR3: CAWSRNTEAFF
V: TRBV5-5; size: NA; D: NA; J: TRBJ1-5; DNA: TGTGCCAGCAGCTTGGCCCCATCGACAGGCTATCAGCCCCAGCATTTT; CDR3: CASSLAPSTGYQPQHF
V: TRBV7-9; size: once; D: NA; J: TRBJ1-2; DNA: TGTGCCAGCAGCTTAGAACTGGAGAACTATGGCTACACCTTC; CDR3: CASSLELENYGYTF
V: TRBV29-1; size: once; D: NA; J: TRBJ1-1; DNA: TGCAGCGTGGCGAACACTGAAGCTTTCTTT; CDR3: CSVANTEAFF
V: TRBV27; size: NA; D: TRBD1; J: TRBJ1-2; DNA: TGTGCCAGCAGTTTAGGATCGTCAGGGGGTAGCTACACCTTC; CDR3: CASSLGSSGGSYTF
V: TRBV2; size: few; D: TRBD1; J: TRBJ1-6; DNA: TGTGCCACCAACAGGGGATATAATTCACCCCTCCACTTT; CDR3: CATNRGYNSPLHF
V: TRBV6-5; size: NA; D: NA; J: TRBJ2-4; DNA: TGTGCCAGCAGGTCCGGGGTGGGGGGCATTCAGTACTTC; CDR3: CASRSGVGGIQYF
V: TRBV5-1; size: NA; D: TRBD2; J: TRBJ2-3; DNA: TGCGCCAGCAGCCCGACTAGCGGCGGGGATACGCAGTATTTT; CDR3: CASSPTSGGDTQYF
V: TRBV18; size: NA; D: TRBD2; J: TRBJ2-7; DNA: TGTGCCAGCTCACGTACCGGGACTAGTGGCTACGAGCAGTACTTC; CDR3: CASSRTGTSGYEQYF
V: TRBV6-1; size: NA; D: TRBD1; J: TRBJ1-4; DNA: TGTGCCAGCAGTGAAGCGAAGGGGACAGGGATCAATGAGAAACTGTTTTTT; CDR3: CASSEAKGTGINEKLFF
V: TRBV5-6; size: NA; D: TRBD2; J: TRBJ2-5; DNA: TGTGCCAGCAGCTGGGAGGGTTTGATTTGGGAGACCCAGTACTTC; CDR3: CASSWEGLIWETQYF
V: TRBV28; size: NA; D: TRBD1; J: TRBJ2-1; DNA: TGTGCCAGCAGTATCCCCGGGACAGGGGATTACAATGAGCAGTTCTTC; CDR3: CASSIPGTGDYNEQFF
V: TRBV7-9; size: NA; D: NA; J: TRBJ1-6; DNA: TGTGCCAGCAGCCCAAATACGGGGAATTCACCCCTCCACTTT; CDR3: CASSPNTGNSPLHF
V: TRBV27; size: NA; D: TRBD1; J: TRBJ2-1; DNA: TGTGCCAGCTATCGGGACAGGGGGGCCGATGAGCAGTTCTTC; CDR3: CASYRDRGADEQFF
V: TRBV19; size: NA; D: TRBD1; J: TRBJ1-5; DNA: TGTGCCAGTAGTATCCGGCCAGGGGGCGATCAGCCCCAGCATTTT; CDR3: CASSIRPGGDQPQHF